This TCR beta chain was observed in a study of blood T cell repertoires in COVID-19. TCRdb's copy holds only in-frame clones and misses some; the assay was immunoSEQ multiplex PCR. The sample consists of roughly 250,000 clones, 80% to 90% of them appearing once. Sequencing was carried out using peripheral blood. The TCR was taken from a man aged 40-49 years with acute or convalescent COVID-19.

The CDR3 DNA sequence: TGTGCCACCAGCACAGGGTTTGAGACCCAGTACTTC. Translation gives CATSTGFETQYF. The chain has TRBV15 and TRBJ2-5; possible D gene TRBD1, 5 bases. CDR3 length equals 12 residues. CDR1 LNHNV and CDR2 YYDKDF come from the germline V gene (reference sequence). Trimming left V 4 bases short and J 5 bases short, with 8 bases between.